Sequencing of this T cell receptor beta chain was carried out in a study of blood T cell repertoires in COVID-19. In the original analysis: Counts of nucleated cells, estimated from reference gene primer amplification, were obtained. Here immunoSEQ multiplex PCR was the method, and the copy in TCRdb shows in-frame clones only, minus some. V and J calls and clone size are copied from that table; D and trimming were computed from the DNA. The sample comprises about 200,000 clones, approximately 91% of which are singletons, and 6.5% rests with the top ten. The sequenced sample was peripheral blood. This TCR was recovered from a man aged 55 to 69 who had recovered from COVID-19.

DNA for the CDR3: TGTGCCAGCAGCCCCGGACTACCCAGGACTGGGGCCAACGTCCTGACTTTC. Protein: CASSPGLPRTGANVLTF. The chain has TRBV4-2 and TRBJ2-6, with D perhaps TRBD2 (6 bases). Germline lookup yields CDR1 LGHNA and CDR2 YNFKEQ. The ends were cut back, 4 bases at V and 2 bases at J, with 15 bases in the middle. The CDR3 has 17 residues.